This T cell receptor beta chain was identified in a study of T-cell memory formation after mild COVID-19. TCRdb independently ran MiXCR on the 5' RACE reads; one entry per CDR3 protein. The sample has fewer than 250,000 distinct CDR3 sequences, roughly 15% seen once. V dropped 0 bases and J dropped 2 bases, with 5 bases sitting between them. The CDR3 has 14 amino acids. Per the germline V gene, CDR1 is MNHEY and CDR2 is SVGEGT. The rearrangement joins TRBV6-2 or TRBV6-3 to TRBJ1-5, with D uncertain. Sequencing was carried out using PBMCs or a T cell subset sorted from them (not recorded which). This clonotype was sampled from an adult woman who had mild COVID-19 (a few samples of this study predate the infection). Cell type and time point are not known. The CDR3 nucleotides are TGTGCCAGCAGTTACTCTGGCGGCAATCAGCCCCAGCATTTT. It yields the protein CASSYSGGNQPQHF.